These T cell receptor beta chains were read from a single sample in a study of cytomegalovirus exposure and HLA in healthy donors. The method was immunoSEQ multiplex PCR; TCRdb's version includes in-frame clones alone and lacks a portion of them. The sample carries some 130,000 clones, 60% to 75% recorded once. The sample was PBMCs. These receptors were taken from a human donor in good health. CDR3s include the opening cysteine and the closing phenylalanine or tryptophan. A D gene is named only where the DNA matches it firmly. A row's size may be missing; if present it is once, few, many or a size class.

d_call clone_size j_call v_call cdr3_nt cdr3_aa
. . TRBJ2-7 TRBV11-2 TGTGCCAGCAGCTTGGGCGAAGGGGTATACGAGCAGTACTTC CASSLGEGVYEQYF
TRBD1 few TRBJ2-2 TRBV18 TGTGCCAGCTCACCACTCGGACAGGGTAAAGCCGGGGAGCTGTTTTTT CASSPLGQGKAGELFF
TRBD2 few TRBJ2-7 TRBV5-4 TGTGCCAGCGGAGCGGGGGTAACCTACGAGCAGTACTTC CASGAGVTYEQYF
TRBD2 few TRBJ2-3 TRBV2 TGTGCCAGCAGACGAAGCGGGATATCCCCAGATACGCAGTATTTT CASRRSGISPDTQYF
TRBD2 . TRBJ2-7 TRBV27 TGTGCCAGCAGTCCCCTACTAGCGGGAGGGCTGGGCGAGCAGTACTTC CASSPLLAGGLGEQYF
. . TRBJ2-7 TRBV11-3 TGTGCCAGCCATCAAATCGGGCCAGCGGGTATATCCTACGAGCAGTACTTC CASHQIGPAGISYEQYF
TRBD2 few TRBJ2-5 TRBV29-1 TGCAGCGTCGCGACTAGCGTCAAAGAGACCCAGTACTTC CSVATSVKETQYF
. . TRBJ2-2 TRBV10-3 TGTGCCATCAGGAAGGGGGCCGGGGAGCTGTTTTTT CAIRKGAGELFF
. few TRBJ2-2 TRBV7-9 TGTGCCAGCAGCTTATACAGCCCGAACACCGGGGAGCTGTTTTTT CASSLYSPNTGELFF
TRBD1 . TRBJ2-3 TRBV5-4 TGTGCCAGCAACCCAGGGGGATTCGATGGAGATACGCAGTATTTT CASNPGGFDGDTQYF
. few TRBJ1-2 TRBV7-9 TGTGCCAGCAACCCCGGGATGGGAAACTATGGCTACACCTTC CASNPGMGNYGYTF
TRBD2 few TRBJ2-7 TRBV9 TGTGCCAGCAGCCCCTTAGGACTAGCGGGATACGAGCAGTACTTC CASSPLGLAGYEQYF
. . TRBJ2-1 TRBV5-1 TGCGCCAGCAGCTTGGGTACCTACAATGAGCAGTTCTTC CASSLGTYNEQFF
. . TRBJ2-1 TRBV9 TGTGCCAGCAGCCCCTCGCAGGGCAGTTACAATGAGCAGTTCTTC CASSPSQGSYNEQFF
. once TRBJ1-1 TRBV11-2 TGTGCCAGCAGCGCCAACAGGGACACTGAAGCTTTCTTT CASSANRDTEAFF
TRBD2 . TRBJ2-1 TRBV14 TGTGCCAGCAGCCAAGTAGCGGGAGTCTACAATGAGCAGTTCTTC CASSQVAGVYNEQFF
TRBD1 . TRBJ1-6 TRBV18 TGTGCCAGCTCACCACAATCACTCGGGACAGGGGATTCACCCCTCCACTTT CASSPQSLGTGDSPLHF
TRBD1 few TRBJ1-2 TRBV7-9 TGTGCCAGCAGCTCCCAGGGGGCGCGGGGCTACACCTTC CASSSQGARGYTF
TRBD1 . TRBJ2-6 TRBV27 TGTGCCAGCAGTTACGGGACAGTCACTGGGGCCAACGTCCTGACTTTC CASSYGTVTGANVLTF
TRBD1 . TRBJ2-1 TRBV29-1 TGCAGCGTCGGGACAGGGGGCAATGAGCAGTTCTTC CSVGTGGNEQFF
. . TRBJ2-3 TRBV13 TGTGCCAGCAGCCCCCCCGGGTCACTCACAGATACGCAGTATTTT CASSPPGSLTDTQYF
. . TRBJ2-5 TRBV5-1 TGCGCCAGCAGCTTCGGCGGGGAACAAGAGACCCAGTACTTC CASSFGGEQETQYF
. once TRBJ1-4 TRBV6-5 TGTGCCAGCAGTTACTCGTTTCAGGGGTCCCATGAAAAACTGTTTTTT CASSYSFQGSHEKLFF
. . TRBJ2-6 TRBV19 TGTGCCAGTACCACTTCCATCGGGGTGTCTGGGGCCAACGTCCTGACTTTC CASTTSIGVSGANVLTF